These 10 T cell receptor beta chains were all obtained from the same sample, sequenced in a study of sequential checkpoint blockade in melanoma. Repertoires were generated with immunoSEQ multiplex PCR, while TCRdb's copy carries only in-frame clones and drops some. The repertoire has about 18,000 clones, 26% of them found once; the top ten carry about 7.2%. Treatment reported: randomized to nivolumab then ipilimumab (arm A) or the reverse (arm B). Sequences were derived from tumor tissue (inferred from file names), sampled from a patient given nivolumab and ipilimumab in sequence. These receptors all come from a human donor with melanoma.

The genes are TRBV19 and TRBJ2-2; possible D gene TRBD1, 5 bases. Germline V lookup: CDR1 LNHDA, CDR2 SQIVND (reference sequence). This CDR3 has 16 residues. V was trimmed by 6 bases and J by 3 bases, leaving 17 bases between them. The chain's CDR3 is CASRPLRAGDTGELFF. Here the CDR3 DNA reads TGTGCCAGTAGACCCCTCAGGGCTGGGGACACCGGGGAGCTGTTTTTT.

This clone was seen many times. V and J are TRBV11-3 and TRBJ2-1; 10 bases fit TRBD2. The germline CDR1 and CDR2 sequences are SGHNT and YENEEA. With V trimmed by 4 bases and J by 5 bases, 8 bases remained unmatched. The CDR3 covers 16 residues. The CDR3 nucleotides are TGTGCCAGCAGCTCTTCCGGACTAGCGGCTAACAATGAGCAGTTCTTC. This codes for CASSSSGLAANNEQFF.

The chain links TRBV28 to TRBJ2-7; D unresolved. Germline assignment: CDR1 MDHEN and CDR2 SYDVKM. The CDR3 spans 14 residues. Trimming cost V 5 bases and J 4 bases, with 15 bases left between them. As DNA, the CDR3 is TGTGCCAGCAGTGACCTGGGTATTGTATACGAGCAGTACTTC. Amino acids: CASSDLGIVYEQYF.

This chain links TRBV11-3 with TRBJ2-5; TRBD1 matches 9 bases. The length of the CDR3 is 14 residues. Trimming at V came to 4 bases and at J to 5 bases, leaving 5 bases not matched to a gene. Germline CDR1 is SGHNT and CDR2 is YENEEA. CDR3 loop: CASSWNRGRETQYF. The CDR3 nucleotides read TGTGCCAGCAGCTGGAACAGGGGGCGGGAGACCCAGTACTTC.

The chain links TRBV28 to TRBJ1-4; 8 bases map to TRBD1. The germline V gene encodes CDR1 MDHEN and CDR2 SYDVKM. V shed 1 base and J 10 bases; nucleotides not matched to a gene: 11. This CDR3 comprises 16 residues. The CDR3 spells CASSLFASGGSGKLFF. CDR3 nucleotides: TGTGCCAGCAGTTTATTTGCATCAGGGGGCAGTGGAAAACTGTTTTTT. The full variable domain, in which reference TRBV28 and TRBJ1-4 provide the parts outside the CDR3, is DVKVTQSSRYLVKRTGEKVFLECVQDMDHENMFWYRQDPGLGLRLIYFSYDVKMKEKGDIPEGYSVSREKKERFSLILESASTNQTSMYLCASSLFASGGSGKLFFGSGTQLSVL.

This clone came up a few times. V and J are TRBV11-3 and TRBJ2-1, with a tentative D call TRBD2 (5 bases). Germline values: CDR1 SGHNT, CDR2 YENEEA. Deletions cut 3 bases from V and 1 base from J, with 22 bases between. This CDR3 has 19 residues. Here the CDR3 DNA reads TGTGCCAGCAGCTTTCCGTTCCCTAGCCCCCAACAGTCCTACAATGAGCAGTTCTTC. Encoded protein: CASSFPFPSPQQSYNEQFF.

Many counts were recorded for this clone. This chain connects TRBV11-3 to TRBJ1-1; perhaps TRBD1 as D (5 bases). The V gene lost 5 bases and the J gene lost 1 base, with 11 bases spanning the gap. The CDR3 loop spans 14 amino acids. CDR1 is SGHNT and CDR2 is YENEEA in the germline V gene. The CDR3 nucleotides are TGTGCCAGCAGCCTCCGACAGACGAACACTGAAGCTTTCTTT. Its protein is CASSLRQTNTEAFF.

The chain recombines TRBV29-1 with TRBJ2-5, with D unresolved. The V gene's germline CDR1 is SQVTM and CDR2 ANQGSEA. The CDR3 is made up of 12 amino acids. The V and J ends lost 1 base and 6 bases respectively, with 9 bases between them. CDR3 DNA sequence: TGCAGCGTTGAAGTCCGTGTAAAGACCCAGTACTTC. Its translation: CSVEVRVKTQYF.

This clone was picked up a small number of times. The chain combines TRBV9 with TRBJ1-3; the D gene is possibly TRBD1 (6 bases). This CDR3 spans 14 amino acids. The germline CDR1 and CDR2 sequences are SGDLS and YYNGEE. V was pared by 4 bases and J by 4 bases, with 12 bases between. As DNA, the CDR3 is TGTGCCAGCAGCCCCCAGGGGTCCGGAAACACCATATATTTT. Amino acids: CASSPQGSGNTIYF.

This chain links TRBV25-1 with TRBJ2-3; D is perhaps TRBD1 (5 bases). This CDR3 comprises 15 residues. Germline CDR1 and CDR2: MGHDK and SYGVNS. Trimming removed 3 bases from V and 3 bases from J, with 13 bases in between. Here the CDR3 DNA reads TGTGCCAGCAGTGATACCGGACAATCTACAGATACGCAGTATTTT. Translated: CASSDTGQSTDTQYF.